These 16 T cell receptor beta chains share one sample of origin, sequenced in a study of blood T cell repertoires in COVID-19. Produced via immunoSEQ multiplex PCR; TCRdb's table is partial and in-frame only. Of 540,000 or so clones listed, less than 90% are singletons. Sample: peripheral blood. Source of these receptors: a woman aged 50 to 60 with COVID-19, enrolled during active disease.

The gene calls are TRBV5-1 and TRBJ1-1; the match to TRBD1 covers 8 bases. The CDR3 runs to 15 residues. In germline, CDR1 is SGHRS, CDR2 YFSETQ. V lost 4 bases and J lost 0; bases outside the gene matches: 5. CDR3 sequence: CASSPGQAMNTEAFF. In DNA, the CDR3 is TGCGCCAGCAGCCCGGGACAGGCCATGAACACTGAAGCTTTCTTT.

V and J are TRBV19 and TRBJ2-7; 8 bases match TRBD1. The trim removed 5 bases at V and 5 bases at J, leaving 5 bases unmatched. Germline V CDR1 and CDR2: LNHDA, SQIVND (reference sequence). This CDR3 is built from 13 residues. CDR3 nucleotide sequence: TGTGCCAGTAGTCCCCAGGGGGCTAACGAGCAGTACTTC. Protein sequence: CASSPQGANEQYF.

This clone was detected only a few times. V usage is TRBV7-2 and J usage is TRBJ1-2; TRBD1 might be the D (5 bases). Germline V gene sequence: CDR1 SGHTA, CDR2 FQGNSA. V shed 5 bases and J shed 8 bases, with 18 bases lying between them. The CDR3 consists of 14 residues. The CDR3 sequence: CASSLNSGTLGYTF. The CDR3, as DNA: TGTGCCAGCAGCCTCAACTCCGGGACTTTAGGCTACACCTTC.

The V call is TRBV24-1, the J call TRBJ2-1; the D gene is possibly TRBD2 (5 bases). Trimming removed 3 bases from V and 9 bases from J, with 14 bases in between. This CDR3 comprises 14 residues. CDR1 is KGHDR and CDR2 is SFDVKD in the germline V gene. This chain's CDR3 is CATSDRTARGEQFF. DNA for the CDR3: TGTGCCACCAGTGATCGTACGGCTCGGGGTGAGCAGTTCTTC.

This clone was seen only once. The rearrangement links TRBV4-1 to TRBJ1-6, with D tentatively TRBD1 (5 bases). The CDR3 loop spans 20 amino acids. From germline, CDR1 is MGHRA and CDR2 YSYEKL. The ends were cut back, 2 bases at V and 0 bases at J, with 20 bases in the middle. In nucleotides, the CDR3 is TGCGCCAGCAGCCAATACCAGGGAAACGACGGGCTCTCCTATAATTCACCCCTCCACTTT. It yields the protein CASSQYQGNDGLSYNSPLHF.

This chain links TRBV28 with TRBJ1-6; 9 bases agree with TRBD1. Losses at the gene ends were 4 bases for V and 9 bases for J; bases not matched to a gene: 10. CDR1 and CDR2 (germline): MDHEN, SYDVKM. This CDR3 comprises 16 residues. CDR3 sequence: CASSSPLRDRASPLHF. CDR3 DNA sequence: TGTGCCAGCAGTTCCCCCCTCCGGGACAGGGCTTCACCCCTCCACTTT.

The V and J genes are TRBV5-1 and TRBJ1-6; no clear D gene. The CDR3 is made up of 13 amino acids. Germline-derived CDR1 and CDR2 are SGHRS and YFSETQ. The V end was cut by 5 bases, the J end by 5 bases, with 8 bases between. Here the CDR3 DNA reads TGCGCCAGCAGAACCGACAATAATTCACCCCTCCACTTT. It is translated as CASRTDNNSPLHF.

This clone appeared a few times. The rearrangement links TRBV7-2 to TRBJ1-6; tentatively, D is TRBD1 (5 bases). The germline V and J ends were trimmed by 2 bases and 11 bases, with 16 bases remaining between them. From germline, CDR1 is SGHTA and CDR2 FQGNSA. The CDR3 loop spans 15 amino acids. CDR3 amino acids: CASSLTIGGGTPLHF. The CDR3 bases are TGTGCCAGCAGCTTAACCATCGGGGGTGGGACACCCCTCCACTTT.

The CDR3: CASSDPGTGSYEQYF. DNA of the CDR3: TGTGCCAGCAGTGATCCCGGGACAGGGTCCTACGAGCAGTACTTC. The chain joins TRBV2 to TRBJ2-7; 9 bases are shared with TRBD1. The CDR3 covers 15 residues. From germline, CDR1 is SNHLY and CDR2 FYNNEI. V lost 3 bases to trimming and J lost 1 base; unmatched junction nucleotides: 4.

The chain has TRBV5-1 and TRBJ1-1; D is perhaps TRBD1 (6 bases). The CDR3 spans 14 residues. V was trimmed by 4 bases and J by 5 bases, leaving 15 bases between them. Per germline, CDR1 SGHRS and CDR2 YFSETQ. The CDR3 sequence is CASSATGRTTEAFF. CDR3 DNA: TGCGCCAGCAGCGCAACAGGGAGAACTACTGAAGCTTTCTTT.

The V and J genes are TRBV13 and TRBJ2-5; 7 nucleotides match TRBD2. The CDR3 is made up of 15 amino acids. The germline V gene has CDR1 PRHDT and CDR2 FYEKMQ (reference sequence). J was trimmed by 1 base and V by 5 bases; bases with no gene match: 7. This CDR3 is CASSLGGVSQETQYF. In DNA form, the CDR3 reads TGTGCCAGCAGCCTGGGAGGGGTCAGCCAAGAGACCCAGTACTTC.

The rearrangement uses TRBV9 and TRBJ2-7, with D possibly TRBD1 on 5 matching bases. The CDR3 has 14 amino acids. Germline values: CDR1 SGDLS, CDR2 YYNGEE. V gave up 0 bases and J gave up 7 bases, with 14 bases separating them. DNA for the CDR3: TGTGCCAGCAGCGTAGATAGCAGGGTCGGAGAGCAGTACTTC. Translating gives CASSVDSRVGEQYF.

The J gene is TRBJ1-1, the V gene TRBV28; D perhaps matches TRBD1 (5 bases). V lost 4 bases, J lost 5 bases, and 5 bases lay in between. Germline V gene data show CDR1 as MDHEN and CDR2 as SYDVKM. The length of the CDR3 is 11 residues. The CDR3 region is CASSSGTEAFF. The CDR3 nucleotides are TGTGCCAGCAGTTCAGGGACTGAAGCTTTCTTT.

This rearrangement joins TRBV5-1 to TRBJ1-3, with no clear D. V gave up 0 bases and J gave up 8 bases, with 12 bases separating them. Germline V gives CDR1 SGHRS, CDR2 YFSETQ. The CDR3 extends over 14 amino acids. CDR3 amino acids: CASSLALRADTIYF. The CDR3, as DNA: TGCGCCAGCAGCTTGGCGTTGAGGGCAGACACCATATATTTT. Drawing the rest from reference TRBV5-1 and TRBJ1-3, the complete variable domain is KAGVTQTPRYLIKTRGQQVTLSCSPISGHRSVSWYQQTPGQGLQFLFEYFSETQRNKGNFPGRFSGRQFSNSRSEMNVSTLELGDSALYLCASSLALRADTIYFGEGSWLTVV.

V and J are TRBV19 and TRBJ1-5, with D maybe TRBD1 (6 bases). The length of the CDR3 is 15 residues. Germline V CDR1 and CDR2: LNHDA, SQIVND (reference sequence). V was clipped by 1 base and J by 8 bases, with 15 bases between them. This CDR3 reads CASSIGRGSGKPQHF. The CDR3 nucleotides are TGTGCCAGTAGTATAGGCAGGGGAAGTGGGAAGCCCCAGCATTTT.

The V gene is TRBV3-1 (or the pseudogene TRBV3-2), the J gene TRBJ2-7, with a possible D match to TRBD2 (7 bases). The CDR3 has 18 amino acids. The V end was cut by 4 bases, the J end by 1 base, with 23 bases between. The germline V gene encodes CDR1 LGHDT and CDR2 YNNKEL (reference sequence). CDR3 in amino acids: CASSLFFSRGAGSYEQYF. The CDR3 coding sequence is TGTGCCAGCAGCCTATTTTTCTCTCGGGGGGCGGGTTCCTACGAGCAGTACTTC.